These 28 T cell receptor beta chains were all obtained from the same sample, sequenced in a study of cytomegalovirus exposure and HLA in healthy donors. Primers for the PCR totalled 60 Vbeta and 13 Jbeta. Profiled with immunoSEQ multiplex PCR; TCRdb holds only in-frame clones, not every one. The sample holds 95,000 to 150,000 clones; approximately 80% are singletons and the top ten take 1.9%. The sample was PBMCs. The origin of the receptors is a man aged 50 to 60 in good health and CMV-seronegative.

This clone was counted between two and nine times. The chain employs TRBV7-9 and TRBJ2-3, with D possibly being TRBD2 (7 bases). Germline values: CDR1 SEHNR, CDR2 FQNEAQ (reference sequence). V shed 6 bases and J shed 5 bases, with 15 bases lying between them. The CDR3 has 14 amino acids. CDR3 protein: CASSGGGPGDTQYF. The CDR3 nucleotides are TGTGCCAGCAGTGGGGGGGGGCCAGGAGATACGCAGTATTTT.

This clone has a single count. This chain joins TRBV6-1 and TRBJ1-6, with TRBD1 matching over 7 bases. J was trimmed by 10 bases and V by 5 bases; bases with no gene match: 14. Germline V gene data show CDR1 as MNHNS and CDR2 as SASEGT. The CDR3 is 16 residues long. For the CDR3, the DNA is TGTGCCAGCAGTCAAGTAGGGGGCGGGCTCGGATCACCCCTCCACTTT. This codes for CASSQVGGGLGSPLHF.

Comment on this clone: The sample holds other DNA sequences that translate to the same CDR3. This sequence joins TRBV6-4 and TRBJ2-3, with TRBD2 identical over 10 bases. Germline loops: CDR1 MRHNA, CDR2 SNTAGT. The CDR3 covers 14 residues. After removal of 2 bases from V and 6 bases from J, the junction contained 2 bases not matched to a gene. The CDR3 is CASSDGTSADTQYF. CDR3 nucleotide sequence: TGTGCCAGCAGTGACGGGACTAGCGCGGATACGCAGTATTTT.

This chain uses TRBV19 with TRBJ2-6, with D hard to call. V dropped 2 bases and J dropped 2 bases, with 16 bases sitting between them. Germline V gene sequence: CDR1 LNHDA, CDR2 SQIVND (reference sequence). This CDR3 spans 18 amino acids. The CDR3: CASSIIFTVIPGANVLTF. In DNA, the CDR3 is TGTGCCAGTAGTATAATATTTACAGTGATCCCTGGGGCCAACGTCCTGACTTTC.

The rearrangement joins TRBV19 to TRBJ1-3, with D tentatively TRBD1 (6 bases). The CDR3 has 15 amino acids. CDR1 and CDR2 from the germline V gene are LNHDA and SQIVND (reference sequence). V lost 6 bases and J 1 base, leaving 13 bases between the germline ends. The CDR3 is CASRLGHLSGNTIYF. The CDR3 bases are TGTGCCAGTAGGTTGGGACACCTTTCTGGAAACACCATATATTTT.

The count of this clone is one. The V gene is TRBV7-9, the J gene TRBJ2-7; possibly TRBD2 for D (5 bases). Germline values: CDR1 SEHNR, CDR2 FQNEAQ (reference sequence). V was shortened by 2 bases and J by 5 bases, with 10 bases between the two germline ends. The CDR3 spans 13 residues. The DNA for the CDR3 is TGTGCCAGCAGCTTACCGGGATTGAACGAGCAGTACTTC. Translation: CASSLPGLNEQYF.

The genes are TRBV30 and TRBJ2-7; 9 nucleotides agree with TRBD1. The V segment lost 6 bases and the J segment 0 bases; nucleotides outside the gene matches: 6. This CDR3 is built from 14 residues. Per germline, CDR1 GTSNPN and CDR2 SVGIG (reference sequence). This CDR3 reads CACRDRVNSYEQYF. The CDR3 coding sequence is TGTGCCTGTAGGGACAGGGTTAACTCCTACGAGCAGTACTTC.

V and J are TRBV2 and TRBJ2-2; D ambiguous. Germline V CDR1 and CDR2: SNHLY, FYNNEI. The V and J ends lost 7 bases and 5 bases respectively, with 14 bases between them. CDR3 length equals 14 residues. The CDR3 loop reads CASILSALTGELFF. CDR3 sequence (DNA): TGTGCCAGCATTCTGAGTGCCTTAACCGGGGAGCTGTTTTTT. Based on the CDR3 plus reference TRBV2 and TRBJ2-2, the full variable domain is EPEVTQTPSHQVTQMGQEVILRCVPISNHLYFYWYRQILGQKVEFLVSFYNNEISEKSEIFDDQFSVERPDGSNFTLKIRSTKLEDSAMYFCASILSALTGELFFGEGSRLTVL.

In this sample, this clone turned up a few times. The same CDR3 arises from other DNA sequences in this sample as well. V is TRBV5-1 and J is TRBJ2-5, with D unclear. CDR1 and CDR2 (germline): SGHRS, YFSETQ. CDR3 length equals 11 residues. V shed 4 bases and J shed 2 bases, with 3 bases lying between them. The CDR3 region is CASSLQETQYF. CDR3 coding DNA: TGCGCCAGCAGCCTACAAGAGACCCAGTACTTC. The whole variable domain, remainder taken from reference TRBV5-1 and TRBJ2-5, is KAGVTQTPRYLIKTRGQQVTLSCSPISGHRSVSWYQQTPGQGLQFLFEYFSETQRNKGNFPGRFSGRQFSNSRSEMNVSTLELGDSALYLCASSLQETQYFGPGTRLLVL.

The DNA of the CDR3 is TGTGCCAGTAAGGGACTACCCTACCAAGAGACCCAGTACTTC. Translating it yields CASKGLPYQETQYF. The chain is built from TRBV19 and TRBJ2-5; TRBD2 agrees at 7 bases. The germline V gene has CDR1 LNHDA and CDR2 SQIVND (reference sequence). The CDR3 is 14 residues long. J gave up 0 bases and V 7 bases, and 5 bases lay outside the gene matches. Combining the CDR3 with reference TRBV19 and TRBJ2-5 gives the whole variable domain DGGITQSPKYLFRKEGQNVTLSCEQNLNHDAMYWYRQDPGQGLRLIYYSQIVNDFQKGDIAEGYSVSREKKESFPLTVTSAQKNPTAFYLCASKGLPYQETQYFGPGTRLLVL.

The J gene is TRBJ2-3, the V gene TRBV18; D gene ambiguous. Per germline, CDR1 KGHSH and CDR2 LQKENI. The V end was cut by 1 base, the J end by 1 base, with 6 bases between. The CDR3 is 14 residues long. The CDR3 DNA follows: TGTGCCAGCTCACCACTATCGGGCACAGATACGCAGTATTTT. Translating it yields CASSPLSGTDTQYF.

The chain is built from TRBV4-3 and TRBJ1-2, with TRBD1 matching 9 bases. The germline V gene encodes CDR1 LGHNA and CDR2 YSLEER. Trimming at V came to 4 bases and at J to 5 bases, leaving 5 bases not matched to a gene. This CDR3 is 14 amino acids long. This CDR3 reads CASSRRDRDYGYTF. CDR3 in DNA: TGCGCCAGCAGCCGGAGGGACAGGGATTATGGCTACACCTTC.

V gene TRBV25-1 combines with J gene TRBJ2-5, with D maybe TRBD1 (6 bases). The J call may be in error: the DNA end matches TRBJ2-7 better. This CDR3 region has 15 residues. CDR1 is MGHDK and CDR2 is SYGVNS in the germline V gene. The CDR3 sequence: CASQKPGDRSYEQYF. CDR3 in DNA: TGTGCCAGCCAAAAGCCAGGGGACCGCTCCTACGAGCAGTACTTC.

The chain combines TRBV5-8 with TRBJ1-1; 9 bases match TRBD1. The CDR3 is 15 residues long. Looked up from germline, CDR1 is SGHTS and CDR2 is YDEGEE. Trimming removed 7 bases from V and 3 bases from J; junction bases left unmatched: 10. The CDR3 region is CASPLWGQGDTEAFF. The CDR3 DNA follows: TGTGCCAGCCCCCTGTGGGGACAGGGTGACACTGAAGCTTTCTTT. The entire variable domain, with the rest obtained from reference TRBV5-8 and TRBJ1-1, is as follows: EAGVTQSPTHLIKTRGQQATLRCSPISGHTSVYWYQQALGLGLQFLLWYDEGEERNRGNFPPRFSGRQFPNYSSELNVNALELEDSALYLCASPLWGQGDTEAFFGQGTRLTVV.

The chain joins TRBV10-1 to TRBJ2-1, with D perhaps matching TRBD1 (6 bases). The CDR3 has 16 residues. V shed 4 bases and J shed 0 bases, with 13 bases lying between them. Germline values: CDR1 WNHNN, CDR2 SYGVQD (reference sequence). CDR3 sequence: CASSVGTGSSYNEQFF. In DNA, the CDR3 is TGCGCCAGCAGTGTAGGTACAGGGAGCTCCTACAATGAGCAGTTCTTC.

The CDR3 region has the DNA TGCGCCAGCAGCCCTATTGTGGCAGATACGCAGTATTTT. Its protein is CASSPIVADTQYF. The chain combines TRBV5-1 with TRBJ2-3; no clear D. Trimming took 4 bases from V and 4 from J, leaving 10 bases between them. The CDR3 contains 13 residues. Germline CDR1 and CDR2: SGHRS and YFSETQ.

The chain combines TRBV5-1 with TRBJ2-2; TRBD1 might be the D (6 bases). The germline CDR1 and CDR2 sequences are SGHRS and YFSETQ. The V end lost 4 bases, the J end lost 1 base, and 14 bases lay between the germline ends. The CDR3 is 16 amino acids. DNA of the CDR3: TGCGCCAGCAGCCTACAGGGAAGAGGGAACACCGGGGAGCTGTTTTTT. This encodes CASSLQGRGNTGELFF.

The CDR3 nucleotides are TGTGCCTGGAGTGTGAGTAATGAGCAGTTCTTC. Its protein is CAWSVSNEQFF. J is TRBJ2-1 and V is TRBV30; no reliable D call. Germline lookup yields CDR1 GTSNPN and CDR2 SVGIG (reference sequence). V lost 0 bases and J lost 7, with 4 bases in between. This CDR3 contains 11 residues. The full variable domain, with the rest looked up from reference TRBV30 and TRBJ2-1, is SQTIHQWPATLVQPVGSPLSLECTVEGTSNPNLYWYRQAAGRGLQLLFYSVGIGQISSEVPQNLSASRPQDRQFILSSKKLLLSDSGFYLCAWSVSNEQFFGPGTRLTVL.

CDR3 sequence reads: CASRDDGGAVDTQYF. The CDR3 coding sequence is TGTGCCAGCAGAGACGACGGGGGGGCCGTAGATACGCAGTATTTT. The chain couples TRBV28 to TRBJ2-3, with TRBD2 identical over 8 bases. Germline CDR1 MDHEN, CDR2 SYDVKM. V shed 6 bases, J shed 5 bases, and the junction held 10 bases outside the gene matches. The CDR3 spans 15 residues.

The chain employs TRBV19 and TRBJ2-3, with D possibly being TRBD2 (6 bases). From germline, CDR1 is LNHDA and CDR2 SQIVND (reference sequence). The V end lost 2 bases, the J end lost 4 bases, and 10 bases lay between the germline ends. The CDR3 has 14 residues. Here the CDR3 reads CASSISPSADTQYF. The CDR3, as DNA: TGTGCCAGTAGTATAAGTCCTAGCGCAGATACGCAGTATTTT. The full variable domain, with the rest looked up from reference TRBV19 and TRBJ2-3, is DGGITQSPKYLFRKEGQNVTLSCEQNLNHDAMYWYRQDPGQGLRLIYYSQIVNDFQKGDIAEGYSVSREKKESFPLTVTSAQKNPTAFYLCASSISPSADTQYFGPGTRLTVL.

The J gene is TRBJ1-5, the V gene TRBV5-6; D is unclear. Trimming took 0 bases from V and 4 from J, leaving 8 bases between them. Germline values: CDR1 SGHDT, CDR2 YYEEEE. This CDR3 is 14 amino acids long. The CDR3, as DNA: TGTGCCAGCAGCTTGGTCGGGTATAATCAGCCCCAGCATTTT. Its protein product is CASSLVGYNQPQHF.

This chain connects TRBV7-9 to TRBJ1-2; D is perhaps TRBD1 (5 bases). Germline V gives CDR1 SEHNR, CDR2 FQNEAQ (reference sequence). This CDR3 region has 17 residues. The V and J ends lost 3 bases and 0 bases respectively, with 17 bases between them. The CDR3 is CASSLGGQGSPNYGYTF. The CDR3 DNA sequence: TGTGCCAGCAGCTTGGGAGGACAAGGCTCCCCTAACTATGGCTACACCTTC.

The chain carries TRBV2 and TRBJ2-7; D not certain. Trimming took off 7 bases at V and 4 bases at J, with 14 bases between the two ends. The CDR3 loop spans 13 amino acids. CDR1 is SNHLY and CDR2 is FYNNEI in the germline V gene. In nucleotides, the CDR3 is TGTGCCAGCAATAACCCGGTCGGGTACGAGCAGTACGTC. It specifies CASNNPVGYEQYV.

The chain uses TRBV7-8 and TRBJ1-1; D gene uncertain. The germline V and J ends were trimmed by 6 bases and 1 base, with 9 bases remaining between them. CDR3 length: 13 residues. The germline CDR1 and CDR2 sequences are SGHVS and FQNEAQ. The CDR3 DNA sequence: TGTGCCAGCAGTCCCTTTAAGAACACTGAAGCTTTCTTT. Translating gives CASSPFKNTEAFF.

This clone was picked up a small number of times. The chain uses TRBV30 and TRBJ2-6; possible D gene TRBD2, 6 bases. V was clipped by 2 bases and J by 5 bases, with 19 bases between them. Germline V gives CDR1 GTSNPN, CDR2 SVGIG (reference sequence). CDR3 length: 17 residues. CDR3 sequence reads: CAWSSRDSVWRANVLTF. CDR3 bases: TGTGCCTGGAGTTCCCGGGACTCCGTCTGGAGGGCCAACGTCCTGACTTTC.

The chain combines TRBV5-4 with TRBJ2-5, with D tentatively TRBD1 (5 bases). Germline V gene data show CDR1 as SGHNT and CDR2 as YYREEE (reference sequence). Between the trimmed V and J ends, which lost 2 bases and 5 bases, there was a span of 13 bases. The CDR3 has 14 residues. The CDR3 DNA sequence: TGTGCCAGCAGCTTCCAGGGCCTAGGGGAGACCCAGTACTTC. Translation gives CASSFQGLGETQYF.

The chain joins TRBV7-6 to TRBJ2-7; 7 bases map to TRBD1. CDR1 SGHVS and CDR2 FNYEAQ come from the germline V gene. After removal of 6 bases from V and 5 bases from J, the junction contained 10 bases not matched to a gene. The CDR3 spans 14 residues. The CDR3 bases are TGTGCCAGCAGTTCAGGGGGAGCAAGGCACGAGCAGTACGTC. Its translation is CASSSGGARHEQYV.

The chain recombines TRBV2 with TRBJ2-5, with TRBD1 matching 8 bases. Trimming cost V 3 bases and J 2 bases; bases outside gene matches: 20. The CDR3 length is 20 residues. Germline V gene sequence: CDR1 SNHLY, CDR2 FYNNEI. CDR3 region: CASSDFAETEDRAQQETQYF. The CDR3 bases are TGTGCCAGCAGTGATTTCGCCGAGACAGAGGACAGGGCCCAACAAGAGACCCAGTACTTC.